This T cell receptor (beta chain) was documented in a study of post-analysis software for immune sequencing data. Study outcomes and limitations: A few TRBV segments occurring more often in patients than controls included TRBV5-6, TRBV5-1 and TRBV20-1. F measure showed strong co-clustering of same-batch samples. A significant reduction in normalized Chao1 diversity was observed in multiple sclerosis patients versus controls.

Unique molecular identifiers were present in the TCR beta cDNA libraries. TCRdb re-called the PCR reads with MiXCR, one entry per CDR3 protein. The sample consists of 800,000 to 950,000 distinct CDR3 sequences, roughly 50% of them appearing once. After removal of 2 bases from V and 5 bases from J, the junction contained 6 bases not matched to a gene. There are 14 residues in the CDR3. The V gene's germline CDR1 is SGHDN and CDR2 FVKESK. Comment on this clonotype: Its specificity is not known.

The TCR originated in a girl between 10 and 17 years old with multiple sclerosis. The rearrangement uses TRBV14 and TRBJ2-7; 7 bases align to TRBD2. The specimen was blood. CDR3 protein: CASSQFSGRDEQYF. In DNA, the CDR3 is TGTGCCAGCAGCCAATTCTCAGGGAGGGACGAGCAGTACTTC.